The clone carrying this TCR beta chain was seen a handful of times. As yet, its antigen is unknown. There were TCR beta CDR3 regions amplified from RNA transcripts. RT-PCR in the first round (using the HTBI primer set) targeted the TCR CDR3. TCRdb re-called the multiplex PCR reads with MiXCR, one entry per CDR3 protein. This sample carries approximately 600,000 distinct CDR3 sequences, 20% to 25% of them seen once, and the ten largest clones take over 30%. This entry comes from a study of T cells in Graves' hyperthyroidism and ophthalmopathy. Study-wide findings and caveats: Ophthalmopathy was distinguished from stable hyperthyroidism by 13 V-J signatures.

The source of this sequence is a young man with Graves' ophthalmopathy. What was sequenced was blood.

CDR3 DNA sequence: TGCAGTGCTAGCGGGAGGCTCTCCTACGAGCAGTACTTC. It specifies CSASGRLSYEQYF. The gene calls are TRBV20-1 and TRBJ2-7; 7 bases line up with TRBD2. The CDR3 has 13 residues. Germline loops: CDR1 DFQATT, CDR2 SNEGSKA (reference sequence). Trimming cost V 3 bases and J 0 bases; bases outside gene matches: 2.